The 29 T cell receptor beta chains listed next were all sequenced from one sample in a study of CD8 T cells in Susac syndrome. Random hexamers served to reverse transcribe roughly 0.45 to 1 ug RNA. TCRdb re-called the immunoSEQ multiplex PCR reads with MiXCR, one entry per CDR3 protein. The profile shows about 50,000 distinct CDR3 sequences, approximately 93% of them singletons. Sequenced sample: CD8+ T cells from PBMCs. The receptors shown here come from a human donor with multiple sclerosis.

The V and J genes are TRBV20-1 and TRBJ1-2, with a possible D match to TRBD1 (6 bases). The length of the CDR3 is 14 residues. With 0 bases removed from V and 6 bases from J, the gap between germline ends came to 14 bases. Germline CDR1 reads DFQATT; CDR2 reads SNEGSKA (reference sequence). CDR3 bases: TGCAGTGCTAGAGAAGGGGGAGGGGACCATGGCTACACCTTC. Amino acid sequence: CSAREGGGDHGYTF.

The genes are TRBV7-3 and TRBJ2-4; weak D call: TRBD2 (6 bases). Trimming took 4 bases from V and 15 from J, leaving 13 bases between them. Germline V gene sequence: CDR1 SGHTA, CDR2 FQGTGA. The CDR3 covers 11 residues. This CDR3 is CASSYTGLLYF. CDR3 nucleotide sequence: TGTGCCAGCAGCTATACGGGACTGCTGTACTTC.

In DNA, the CDR3 is TGTGCCAGCAGCGTATCCGATGAGCTGTTTTTT. This gives the protein CASSVSDELFF. This chain joins TRBV9 and TRBJ2-2; D gene unclear. The V gene's germline CDR1 is SGDLS and CDR2 YYNGEE. The CDR3 runs 11 residues. Deletions cut 1 base from V and 11 bases from J, with 6 bases between.

The chain joins TRBV5-4 to TRBJ2-7; D gene ambiguous. The V gene lost 1 base and the J gene lost 2 bases, with 10 bases spanning the gap. The CDR3 spans 14 residues. Germline V gives CDR1 SGHNT, CDR2 YYREEE (reference sequence). Here the CDR3 reads CASSLLPSTYEQYF. CDR3 DNA sequence: TGTGCCAGCAGCTTGTTGCCTTCCACCTACGAGCAGTACTTC.

This chain joins TRBV9 and TRBJ2-3; D might be TRBD1 or TRBD2, each matching 6 bases. The V end was cut by 1 base, the J end by 0 bases, with 9 bases between. Germline assignment: CDR1 SGDLS and CDR2 YYNGEE. There are 15 residues in the CDR3. In DNA form, the CDR3 reads TGTGCCAGCAGCGTACTAGGGGGGAGCACAGATACGCAGTATTTT. Protein: CASSVLGGSTDTQYF.

In this sample, this clonotype turned up once. The chain couples TRBV15 to TRBJ1-5; D is perhaps TRBD1 (6 bases). The CDR3 spans 12 residues. Trimming left V 9 bases short and J 4 bases short, with 10 bases between. CDR1 is LNHNV, CDR2 YYDKDF, per germline (reference sequence). CDR3 bases: TGTGCCACGGGGGCAGAGAATCAGCCCCAGCATTTT. It is translated as CATGAENQPQHF.

This rearrangement joins TRBV6-5 to TRBJ1-2; D is unresolved. Trimming left V 1 base short and J 5 bases short, with 14 bases between. CDR3 length equals 15 residues. Germline-derived CDR1 and CDR2 are MNHEY and SVGAGI. Here the CDR3 DNA reads TGTGCCAGCAGTTACTGGGAAGGGTCTTATTATGGCTACACCTTC. Translation gives CASSYWEGSYYGYTF.

The chain employs TRBV6-5 and TRBJ1-1; D not resolved. V was cut by 0 bases and J by 1 base, with 6 bases left in between. The CDR3 is 14 residues long. The germline V gene encodes CDR1 MNHEY and CDR2 SVGAGI. The chain's CDR3 is CASSYSEGNTEAFF. CDR3 nucleotide sequence: TGTGCCAGCAGTTACTCTGAGGGGAACACTGAAGCTTTCTTT.

Only a few counts were recorded for this clonotype. The chain employs TRBV4-1 and TRBJ2-7, with 13 nucleotides matching TRBD2. The junction had 5 bases not matched to a gene; V was cut back by 3 bases and J by 3 bases. Germline lookup yields CDR1 MGHRA and CDR2 YSYEKL. The CDR3 covers 16 residues. DNA of the CDR3: TGCGCCAGCAGCCATGGGGGACTAGCGGGGTACTACGAGCAGTACTTC. Translated: CASSHGGLAGYYEQYF.

The genes are TRBV11-2 and TRBJ2-2; 7 positions agree with TRBD2. The germline V gene has CDR1 SGHAT and CDR2 FQNNGV. The ends lost 5 bases at V and 1 base at J; junction bases unmatched: 7. CDR3 length equals 16 residues. The CDR3 nucleotides are TGTGCCAGCAGCCCTCCCCCGGGGGGGAACACCGGGGAGCTGTTTTTT. Amino acid sequence: CASSPPPGGNTGELFF.

V gene TRBV30 combines with J gene TRBJ2-7, with D uncertain. The CDR3 has 11 amino acids. V lost 3 bases and J 4 bases, leaving 7 bases between the germline ends. Germline V gene data show CDR1 as GTSNPN and CDR2 as SVGIG (reference sequence). For the CDR3, the DNA is TGTGCCTGGAGGGGCAGTTACGAGCAGTACTTC. Amino acid sequence: CAWRGSYEQYF.

For the CDR3, the DNA is TGTGCCAGCAGCTCCGAGTTCCAGGCGGGGTATGGCTACACCTTC. It yields the protein CASSSEFQAGYGYTF. The J gene is TRBJ1-2, the V gene TRBV7-2; D unresolved. The germline CDR1 and CDR2 sequences are SGHTA and FQGNSA. The V and J ends lost 4 bases and 5 bases respectively, with 17 bases between them. The length of the CDR3 is 15 residues.

V is TRBV28 and J is TRBJ1-2; D not certain. Germline V gene sequence: CDR1 MDHEN, CDR2 SYDVKM. The CDR3 spans 12 residues. The V and J ends lost 3 bases and 3 bases respectively, with 5 bases between them. The CDR3, as DNA: TGTGCCAGCAGTTTGGGGTACTATGGCTACACCTTC. Translation: CASSLGYYGYTF.

The V and J genes are TRBV3-1 and TRBJ2-7; possibly TRBD1 or TRBD2 for D (5 bases each). The V gene's germline CDR1 is LGHDT and CDR2 YNNKEL (reference sequence). CDR3 length equals 14 residues. V lost 0 bases to trimming and J lost 5 bases, with 11 bases between them. The CDR3 DNA reads as TGTGCCAGCAGCCAAGATTGGGGGAGTCACGAGCAGTACTTC. Translating it yields CASSQDWGSHEQYF.

Only one count was recorded for this clonotype. The V gene is TRBV5-1, the J gene TRBJ1-2; the D gene is possibly TRBD1 (5 bases). With 2 bases removed from V and 4 bases from J, the gap between germline ends came to 18 bases. This CDR3 contains 16 residues. Germline-derived CDR1 and CDR2 are SGHRS and YFSETQ. The CDR3 sequence: CASSFAPGGLGYGYTF. CDR3 sequence (DNA): TGCGCCAGCAGCTTCGCCCCCGGGGGGTTAGGCTATGGCTACACCTTC.

This chain joins TRBV9 and TRBJ1-2, with TRBD1 matching over 7 bases. The CDR3 has 11 amino acids. The V gene end was trimmed by 4 bases and the J gene end by 6 bases; junction bases not matched to a gene: 0. CDR1 and CDR2 (germline): SGDLS, YYNGEE. CDR3 region: CASSQGDGYTF. The CDR3 coding sequence is TGTGCCAGCAGCCAGGGGGATGGCTACACCTTC.

The V and J genes are TRBV4-1 and TRBJ2-1; D perhaps matches TRBD2 (6 bases). Per germline, CDR1 MGHRA and CDR2 YSYEKL. The CDR3 consists of 15 residues. V was clipped by 0 bases and J by 9 bases, with 15 bases between them. In nucleotides, the CDR3 is TGCGCCAGCAGCCAAGAATTAGGCGGGGTTGGTGAGCAGTTCTTC. This sequence encodes CASSQELGGVGEQFF.

This rearrangement joins TRBV7-3 to TRBJ2-1; D gene unclear. Germline CDR1 and CDR2: SGHTA and FQGTGA. The CDR3 has 13 amino acids. Trimming removed 3 bases from V and 7 bases from J, with 10 bases in between. CDR3 DNA sequence: TGTGCCAGCAGCTTGTGGGAAGGGAATGAGCAGTTCTTC. This translates into CASSLWEGNEQFF.

The CDR3 loop reads CSARGTSGESGELFF. In nucleotides, the CDR3 is TGCAGTGCTAGAGGGACTAGCGGGGAGTCCGGGGAGCTGTTTTTT. The chain carries TRBV20-1 and TRBJ2-2; TRBD2 matches 12 bases. Germline values: CDR1 DFQATT, CDR2 SNEGSKA (reference sequence). J was trimmed by 6 bases and V by 1 base; bases with no gene match: 3. CDR3 length: 15 amino acids.

The chain employs TRBV6-5 and TRBJ2-1; no definite D call. The CDR3 extends over 14 amino acids. Germline CDR1 reads MNHEY; CDR2 reads SVGAGI. Trimming stripped 4 bases from V and 0 bases from J, with 7 bases between. The CDR3, as DNA: TGTGCCAGCAGTTTTCTCCTCTCCTACAATGAGCAGTTCTTC. Its protein product is CASSFLLSYNEQFF.

This chain connects TRBV29-1 to TRBJ2-1; tentatively, D is TRBD1 (5 bases). This CDR3 spans 14 amino acids. Germline V gene lookup returns CDR1 SQVTM and CDR2 ANQGSEA. Deletions cut 4 bases from V and 7 bases from J, with 17 bases between. The CDR3 nucleotides read TGCAGCGTTGTTACAGAAACTAAGGGGAATGAGCAGTTCTTC. Translated, it gives CSVVTETKGNEQFF.

The chain couples TRBV29-1 to TRBJ1-2; D not certain. The germline gives CDR1 SQVTM, CDR2 ANQGSEA. Trimming took 5 bases from V and 4 from J, leaving 14 bases between them. This CDR3 has 13 residues. The CDR3, as DNA: TGCAGCGTTCCCGTCTCGTTAGGCTATGGCTACACCTTC. Residues: CSVPVSLGYGYTF.

This chain joins TRBV10-3 and TRBJ2-3; 12 bases line up with TRBD1. The CDR3 runs 15 residues. The J segment lost 5 bases and the V segment lost 4 bases, leaving 4 bases of the junction unmatched. CDR1 ENHRY and CDR2 SYGVKD come from the germline V gene. Here the CDR3 reads CAISGGQGAGDTQYF. CDR3 DNA sequence: TGTGCCATCAGTGGGGGACAGGGGGCTGGAGATACGCAGTATTTT.

This chain joins TRBV14 and TRBJ2-7, with TRBD1 matching 7 bases. The V gene's germline CDR1 is SGHDN and CDR2 FVKESK. After removal of 4 bases from V and 6 bases from J, the junction contained 15 bases not matched to a gene. The CDR3 extends over 16 amino acids. The CDR3 nucleotides are TGTGCCAGCAGCCCACAGGGGCGAAACAGGGAAACCGAGCAGTACTTC. Translation gives CASSPQGRNRETEQYF. Full variable domain (rest looked up from reference TRBV14 and TRBJ2-7): EAGVTQFPSHSVIEKGQTVTLRCDPISGHDNLYWYRRVMGKEIKFLLHFVKESKQDESGMPNNRFLAERTGGTYSTLKVQPAELEDSGVYFCASSPQGRNRETEQYFGPGTRLTVT.

This rearrangement joins TRBV5-4 to TRBJ1-1, with 7 positions matching TRBD1. With 4 bases clipped from V and 7 bases from J, the junction kept 16 bases outside the gene matches. CDR1 and CDR2 from the germline V gene are SGHNT and YYREEE (reference sequence). There are 16 residues in the CDR3. The CDR3 DNA sequence: TGTGCCAGCAGCCCAACGTCAGGGGGGTTCCGGGTTGAAGCTTTCTTT. Its translation: CASSPTSGGFRVEAFF. Variable domain in full (rest from reference TRBV5-4 and TRBJ1-1): ETGVTQSPTHLIKTRGQQVTLRCSSQSGHNTVSWYQQALGQGPQFIFQYYREEENGRGNFPPRFSGLQFPNYSSELNVNALELDDSALYLCASSPTSGGFRVEAFFGQGTRLTVV.

The CDR3 spells CASSPSTLVYF. Here the CDR3 DNA reads TGTGCCAGCAGTCCATCTACCCTTGTATATTTT. This sequence joins TRBV12-3 or TRBV12-4 and TRBJ1-3; D call uncertain. This CDR3 contains 11 residues. V was shortened by 5 bases and J by 14 bases, with 13 bases between the two germline ends.

Concerning this clonotype: An end of the junction does not agree with germline; a read error may underlie this. This sequence joins TRBV4-1 and TRBJ2-7; D gene uncertain. Germline V gene data show CDR1 as MGHRA and CDR2 as YSYEKL. The length of the CDR3 is 16 residues. CDR3 region: CASSQDTSVISYVQYF. CDR3 nucleotides: TGCGCCAGCAGCCAAGATACGTCGGTAATCTCCTACGTGCAGTACTTC.

J is TRBJ1-2 and V is TRBV6-5; D gene uncertain. This CDR3 has 14 amino acids. CDR1 and CDR2 from the germline V gene are MNHEY and SVGAGI. The V and J ends lost 2 bases and 0 bases respectively, with 7 bases between them. CDR3 amino acids: CASSYVAANYGYTF. The CDR3 coding sequence is TGTGCCAGCAGTTACGTGGCGGCTAACTATGGCTACACCTTC.

This chain connects TRBV3-1 to TRBJ1-1; a weak D match, TRBD1 (5 bases). This CDR3 has 13 amino acids. Trimming removed 9 bases from V and 6 bases from J, with 17 bases in between. Germline V gene sequence: CDR1 LGHDT, CDR2 YNNKEL (reference sequence). This CDR3 is CASRDSLMAEAFF. The CDR3 DNA follows: TGTGCCAGTCGGGACTCCCTGATGGCTGAAGCTTTCTTT.